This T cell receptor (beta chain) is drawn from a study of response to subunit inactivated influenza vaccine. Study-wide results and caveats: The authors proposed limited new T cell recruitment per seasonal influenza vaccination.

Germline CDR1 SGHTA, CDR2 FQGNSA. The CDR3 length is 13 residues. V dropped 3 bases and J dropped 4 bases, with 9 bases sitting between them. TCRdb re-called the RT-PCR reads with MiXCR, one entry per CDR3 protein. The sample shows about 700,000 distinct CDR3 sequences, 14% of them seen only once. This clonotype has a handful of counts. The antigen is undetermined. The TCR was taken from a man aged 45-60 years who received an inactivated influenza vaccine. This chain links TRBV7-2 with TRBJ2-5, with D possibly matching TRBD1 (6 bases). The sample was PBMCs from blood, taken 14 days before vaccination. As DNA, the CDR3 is TGTGCCAGCAGCTTTCTACAGGGAGAGACCCAGTACTTC. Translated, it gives CASSFLQGETQYF.